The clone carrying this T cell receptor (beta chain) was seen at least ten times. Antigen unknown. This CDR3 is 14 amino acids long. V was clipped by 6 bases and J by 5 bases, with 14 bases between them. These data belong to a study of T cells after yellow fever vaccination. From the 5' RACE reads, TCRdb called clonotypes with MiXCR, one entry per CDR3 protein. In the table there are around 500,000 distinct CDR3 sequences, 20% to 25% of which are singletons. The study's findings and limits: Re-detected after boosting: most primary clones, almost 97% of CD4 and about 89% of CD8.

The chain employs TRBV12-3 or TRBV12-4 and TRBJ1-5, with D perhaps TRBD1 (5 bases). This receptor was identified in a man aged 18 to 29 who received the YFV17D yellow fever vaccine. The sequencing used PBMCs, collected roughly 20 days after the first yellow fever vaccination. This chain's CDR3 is CASSLTGADQPQHF. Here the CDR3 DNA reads TGTGCCAGCAGCCTAACAGGTGCCGATCAGCCCCAGCATTTT.